The 10 T cell receptor beta chains in this list originate from one sample, sequenced in a study of patients and donors after allogeneic stem cell transplantation. TCRdb reanalysed the RT-PCR reads using MiXCR and keeps one entry per CDR3 protein. The table has 390,000 or so distinct CDR3 sequences, approximately 16% seen once. Sequencing used blood, either unsorted or a sorted T cell fraction (not recorded which). The receptors derive from a human donor who was either an allogeneic HSCT recipient or a stem cell or donor lymphocyte infusion donor (not recorded which). It is not recorded whose cells these are; they may come from a transplant donor.

Only a few counts were recorded for this clonotype. V is TRBV7-2 and J is TRBJ2-3; possibly TRBD1 for D (6 bases). V shed 4 bases and J shed 6 bases, with 11 bases lying between them. Germline assignment: CDR1 SGHTA and CDR2 FQGNSA. The CDR3 has 13 amino acids. The CDR3 DNA reads TGTGCCAGCAGCTCCCGGACAGTTGATACGCAGTATTTT. The encoded protein is CASSSRTVDTQYF.

This clonotype was counted between two and nine times. The CDR3 loop is CASSYSGGRSTDTQYF. The CDR3 nucleotides read TGTGCCAGCAGTTACTCGGGGGGGCGTAGCACAGATACGCAGTATTTT. This chain connects TRBV6-5 to TRBJ2-3; perhaps TRBD2 as D (7 bases). This CDR3 contains 16 residues. V dropped 0 bases and J dropped 0 bases, with 10 bases sitting between them. Per germline, CDR1 MNHEY and CDR2 SVGAGI.

Only a few counts were recorded for this clonotype. V usage is TRBV4-2 and J usage is TRBJ2-5; D gene uncertain. The germline gives CDR1 LGHNA, CDR2 YNFKEQ. There are 15 residues in the CDR3. Trimming stripped 0 bases from V and 1 base from J, with 9 bases between. CDR3 in amino acids: CASSQDGRVQETQYF. The CDR3 DNA reads as TGTGCCAGCAGCCAAGATGGACGGGTCCAAGAGACCCAGTACTTC.

In this sample, this clonotype turned up a few times. The V call is TRBV12-3 or TRBV12-4, the J call TRBJ2-2; D gene uncertain. Trimming cost V 3 bases and J 0 bases, with 14 bases left between them. This CDR3 has 17 amino acids. For the CDR3, the DNA is TGTGCCAGCAGTTTTAGTGGAGTAGGTTCGAACACCGGGGAGCTGTTTTTT. This gives the protein CASSFSGVGSNTGELFF.

This chain connects TRBV6-1 to TRBJ1-3, with no clear D. CDR3 length: 13 residues. Between the trimmed V and J ends, which lost 6 bases and 1 base, there was a span of 7 bases. Germline V gene sequence: CDR1 MNHNS, CDR2 SASEGT. The CDR3 loop is CASRPRSGNTIYF. In DNA, the CDR3 is TGTGCCAGCAGGCCCCGTTCTGGAAACACCATATATTTT.

The rearrangement uses TRBV9 and TRBJ1-1, with D uncertain. Germline loops: CDR1 SGDLS, CDR2 YYNGEE. V was shortened by 0 bases and J by 0 bases, with 3 bases between the two germline ends. The CDR3 spans 13 residues. The CDR3 here is CASSVEMNTEAFF. DNA of the CDR3: TGTGCCAGCAGCGTAGAGATGAACACTGAAGCTTTCTTT.

In its sample, this clonotype was seen a few times. The chain has TRBV7-9 and TRBJ1-4; D not resolved. The V end was cut by 3 bases, the J end by 2 bases, with 7 bases between. This CDR3 region has 14 residues. In germline, CDR1 is SEHNR, CDR2 FQNEAQ (reference sequence). CDR3 sequence reads: CASSFGRTNEKLFF. In DNA form, the CDR3 reads TGTGCCAGCAGCTTCGGGAGGACTAATGAAAAACTGTTTTTT.

This clonotype came up a few times. The CDR3 bases are TGTGCCAGCAGCTTACAATGGGCGGGGGGCCACAATGAGCAGTTCTTC. Its protein product is CASSLQWAGGHNEQFF. The chain has TRBV7-3 and TRBJ2-1, with 8 positions matching TRBD2. This CDR3 is 16 amino acids long. V dropped 2 bases and J dropped 5; count of bases not matched to a gene: 8. From germline, CDR1 is SGHTA and CDR2 FQGTGA.

This clonotype has at least ten counts. The V and J genes are TRBV12-3 or TRBV12-4 and TRBJ2-7, with 9 bases identical to TRBD1. The CDR3 loop spans 13 amino acids. V dropped 4 bases and J dropped 6; count of bases not matched to a gene: 4. In nucleotides, the CDR3 is TGTGCCAGCAGTTCGGGACAGGGAACCGAGCAGTACTTC. It is translated as CASSSGQGTEQYF.

The V and J genes are TRBV25-1 and TRBJ2-1, with 9 bases fitting TRBD2. V lost 6 bases and J lost 7; bases outside the gene matches: 7. CDR1 is MGHDK and CDR2 is SYGVNS in the germline V gene. The CDR3 covers 14 residues. The CDR3 spells CASRASGDRNEQFF. CDR3 DNA sequence: TGTGCCAGCAGGGCTAGCGGGGACCGGAATGAGCAGTTCTTC. Variable domain in full (rest from reference TRBV25-1 and TRBJ2-1): EADIYQTPRYLVIGTGKKITLECSQTMGHDKMYWYQQDPGMELHLIHYSYGVNSTEKGDLSSESTVSRIRTEHFPLTLESARPSHTSQYLCASRASGDRNEQFFGPGTRLTVL.